The rows below give T cell receptor beta chains drawn from one sample of a study of blood T cells in healthy people across ages. From the 5' RACE reads, TCRdb called clonotypes with MiXCR, one entry per CDR3 protein. The sample shows some 1,800,000 distinct CDR3 sequences, about 39% of them seen only once. The source material was blood. The receptor set was obtained from a human donor in good health. CDR3s include the opening cysteine and the closing phenylalanine or tryptophan. D genes are given only for firm matches. A clone size is listed for some rows: how often the clone was seen (once, few, many), or a class if it is expanded.

d_gene	abundance	j_gene	v_gene	CDR3nt	CDR3aa
NA	few	TRBJ2-7	TRBV6-1	TGTGCCAGCAGTGGTAAGGGCGGCGCCGAGCAGTACTTC	CASSGKGGAEQYF
NA	few	TRBJ1-4	TRBV5-1	TGCGCCAGCAGCTTGCGACAGGCAACTAATGAAAAACTGTTTTTT	CASSLRQATNEKLFF
NA	NA	TRBJ1-2	TRBV4-2	TGTGCCAGCAGCCAAGATATGGGGGTGTACACCTTC	CASSQDMGVYTF
NA	NA	TRBJ2-3	TRBV14	TGTGCCAGCAGCCAAGGAGGGGCTTACACAGATACGCAGTATTTT	CASSQGGAYTDTQYF
NA	NA	TRBJ1-6	TRBV6-5	TGTGCCAGCAGTTACAACGGAGCCCGAGAGCCCCTCCACTTT	CASSYNGAREPLHF
NA	few	TRBJ1-1	TRBV20-1	TGCAGTGCTAGAGAGGGGGTTACTGAAGCTTTCTTT	CSAREGVTEAFF
NA	NA	TRBJ2-1	TRBV7-2	TGTGCCAGCAGCTACGACATGTCCGTGATTAGCTCCTACAATGAGCAGTTCTTC	CASSYDMSVISSYNEQFF
NA	NA	TRBJ1-5	TRBV12-3/TRBV12-4	TGTGCCAGCAGTCGGGGAAGGGGCAATCAGCCCCAGCATTTT	CASSRGRGNQPQHF
NA	NA	TRBJ2-7	TRBV20-1	TGCAGTGCTAGCGACCATTACTACGAGCAGTACTTC	CSASDHYYEQYF
TRBD2	NA	TRBJ2-7	TRBV10-3	TGTGCCATCAGTGAGACACAGGCGGGGGGGCCTGGTGAGCAGTACTTC	CAISETQAGGPGEQYF
NA	NA	TRBJ2-4	TRBV18	TGTGCCAGCTCACCACAGGGCAGCCAAAACATTCAGTACTTC	CASSPQGSQNIQYF
NA	many	TRBJ2-5	TRBV29-1	TGCAGCGTTGGACAGATCCAAGAGACCCAGTACTTC	CSVGQIQETQYF
NA	NA	TRBJ2-7	TRBV11-3	TGTGCCAGCAGCTTAGATCCGGCTCGCGGGGACACCTACGAGCAGTACTTC	CASSLDPARGDTYEQYF
TRBD1	many	TRBJ2-1	TRBV5-1	TGCGCCAGCAGCTTGAGGGACAGGGTGAATGAGCAGTTCTTC	CASSLRDRVNEQFF
NA	NA	TRBJ2-7	TRBV6-5	TGTGCCAGCAGCCACCCGGGTCTTGGATACGAGCAGTACTTC	CASSHPGLGYEQYF
NA	NA	TRBJ1-4	TRBV28	TGTGCCAGCAGTTTAAGAGGGTTGGGTGAAAAACTGTTTTTT	CASSLRGLGEKLFF
NA	many	TRBJ2-5	TRBV4-2	TGTGCCAGCAGCCAACAGGTTCGGGAGACCCAGTACTTC	CASSQQVRETQYF
NA	NA	TRBJ1-1	TRBV3-1	TGTGCCAGCAGCCAAGATCTTATAGGAGAAGCTTTCTTT	CASSQDLIGEAFF
TRBD1	NA	TRBJ2-5	TRBV13	TGTGCCAGCAGCTTACGGGGACAGGGAGGAGAAGAGACCCAGTACTTC	CASSLRGQGGEETQYF
NA	NA	TRBJ1-5	TRBV7-9	TGTGCCAGCAGCTTAGAAGAACAAGAGACCCAGCATTTT	CASSLEEQETQHF
TRBD1	NA	TRBJ1-2	TRBV20-1	TGCAGTGCTAGAGATCGGGACAGGGATTATGGCTACACCTTC	CSARDRDRDYGYTF
NA	many	TRBJ2-7	TRBV7-2	TGTGCCAGCAGCTTAGCGCCGACCTACGAGCAGTACTTC	CASSLAPTYEQYF
TRBD1	NA	TRBJ1-2	TRBV4-3	TGCGCCAGCAGCCCAGTCGTACAGGGGAGTGGCTACACCTTC	CASSPVVQGSGYTF
NA	NA	TRBJ1-5	TRBV6-2/TRBV6-3	TGTGCCAGCACTCGTGACAACCTAAGCAATCAGCCCCAGCATTTT	CASTRDNLSNQPQHF
TRBD2	few	TRBJ2-2	TRBV9	TGTGCCAGCAGCCCAAAAATTACAGCGGGGCCCGCGAACACCGGGGAGCTGTTTTTT	CASSPKITAGPANTGELFF
NA	NA	TRBJ2-1	TRBV20-1	TGCAGTGCTAGAGTCGACGATACATCCTACAATGAGCAGTTCTTC	CSARVDDTSYNEQFF
NA	many	TRBJ2-3	TRBV7-2	TGTGCCAGCAGCTTAGAAGGGGGGTTCACAGATACGCAGTATTTT	CASSLEGGFTDTQYF
NA	NA	TRBJ2-1	TRBV12-3/TRBV12-4	TGTGCCAGCAGTTACAGACCCTTCGGATTAGCGGAAAACTACAATGAGCAGTTCTTC	CASSYRPFGLAENYNEQFF
TRBD1	NA	TRBJ2-5	TRBV28	TGTGCTAGTAGGACAGGGCTGATGGAGACCCAGTACTTC	CASRTGLMETQYF
TRBD2	few	TRBJ2-7	TRBV30	TGTGCCTGGAGTATCGGGGGGGTAATCTCCTACGAGCAGTACTTC	CAWSIGGVISYEQYF
TRBD1	once	TRBJ1-4	TRBV29-1	TGCAGCGTCCGGGACAGGGGGCTAACTAATGAAAAACTGTTTTTT	CSVRDRGLTNEKLFF
TRBD2	NA	TRBJ2-7	TRBV7-2	TGTGCCAGCAGCCCCCGACTTGGACTAGACGGCGAGCAGTACTTC	CASSPRLGLDGEQYF
NA	NA	TRBJ2-7	TRBV11-2	TGTGCCACCGCCGCTCAATACGAGCAGTACTTC	CATAAQYEQYF
NA	NA	TRBJ1-2	TRBV7-6	TGTGCCAGCAGCTTAGAGCTCGGTCAGGTTTATGGCCACACCTTC	CASSLELGQVYGHTF
TRBD1	NA	TRBJ2-7	TRBV7-6	TGTGCCAGCAGCATACAGGGGCGGACCTACGAGCAGTACTTC	CASSIQGRTYEQYF
NA	many	TRBJ2-1	TRBV12-3/TRBV12-4	TGTGCCAGCAGCTTAGTGGGCCGAAATGAGCAGTTCTTC	CASSLVGRNEQFF
NA	NA	TRBJ2-3	TRBV29-1	TGCAGCGTTGGGGCAGGGACCACAGATACGCAGTATTTT	CSVGAGTTDTQYF
NA	NA	TRBJ1-1	TRBV10-3	TGTGCCATCAGGAGCGTGCTAGACACTGAAGCTTTCTTT	CAIRSVLDTEAFF
NA	many	TRBJ2-6	TRBV2	TGTGCCAGCAGTGATGGGGGACGGCACTCTGGGGCCAACGTCCTGACTTTC	CASSDGGRHSGANVLTF
NA	NA	TRBJ2-6	TRBV5-1	TGCGCCAGCAGCTTGGTGGCGACTGGGGCCAACGTTCTGACTTTC	CASSLVATGANVLTF
NA	NA	TRBJ2-7	TRBV11-2	TGTGCCAGCAGCTCCCCCCAGAATCGAGCGTCGCAGTACTTC	CASSSPQNRASQYF
NA	NA	TRBJ1-2	TRBV6-1	TGTGCCAGCAGTGCCGTGGGCGACTATGGCTACACCTTC	CASSAVGDYGYTF
TRBD2	NA	TRBJ2-3	TRBV7-8	TGTGCCAGCAGCTTAGCTAGCGGGGCGCAGCAGTATTTT	CASSLASGAQQYF
TRBD2	few	TRBJ2-7	TRBV7-9	TGTGCCAGCACCCGCGGGGGACTAGCGGGGCTCTACGAGCAGTACTTC	CASTRGGLAGLYEQYF
TRBD1	few	TRBJ1-6	TRBV2	TGTGCCAGCAGTTTGACAGGGGGCCTATATAATTCACCCCTCCACTTT	CASSLTGGLYNSPLHF
TRBD1	NA	TRBJ1-6	TRBV5-1	TGCGCCAGCAGCTTGGACAATCGACAGGGTTCTTCACCCCTCCACTTT	CASSLDNRQGSSPLHF
TRBD1	NA	TRBJ2-1	TRBV11-2	TGTGCCAGCAGCTTTGGGACAGGGAGGTACAATGAGCAGTTCTTC	CASSFGTGRYNEQFF
NA	NA	TRBJ1-1	TRBV4-1	TGCGCCAGCAGCCAAAAAGAAAGGGTAGGGATGAACACTGAAGCTTTCTTT	CASSQKERVGMNTEAFF